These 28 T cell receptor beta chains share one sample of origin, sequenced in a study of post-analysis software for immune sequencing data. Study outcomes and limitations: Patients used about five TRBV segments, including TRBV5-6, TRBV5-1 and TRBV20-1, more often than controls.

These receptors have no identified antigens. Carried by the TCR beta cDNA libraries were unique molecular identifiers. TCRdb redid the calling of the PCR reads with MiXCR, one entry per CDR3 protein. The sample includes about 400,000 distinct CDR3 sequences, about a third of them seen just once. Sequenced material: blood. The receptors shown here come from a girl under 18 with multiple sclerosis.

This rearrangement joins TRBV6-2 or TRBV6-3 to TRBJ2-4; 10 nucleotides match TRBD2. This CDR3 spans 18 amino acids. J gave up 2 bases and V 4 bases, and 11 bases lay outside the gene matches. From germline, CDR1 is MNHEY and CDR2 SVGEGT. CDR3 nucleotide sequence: TGTGCCAGCAGTTTCGGACCTTATAGCGGGGGGTCCAAAAACATTCAGTACTTC. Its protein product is CASSFGPYSGGSKNIQYF.

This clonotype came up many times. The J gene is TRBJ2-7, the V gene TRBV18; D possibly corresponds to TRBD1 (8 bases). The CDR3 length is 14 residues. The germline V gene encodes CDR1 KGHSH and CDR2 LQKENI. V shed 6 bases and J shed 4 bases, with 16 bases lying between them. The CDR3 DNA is TGTGCCAGCTCCCCCGACAGGGGAGGGTACGAGCAGTACTTC. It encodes CASSPDRGGYEQYF. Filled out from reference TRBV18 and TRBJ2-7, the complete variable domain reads NAGVMQNPRHLVRRRGQEARLRCSPMKGHSHVYWYRQLPEEGLKFMVYLQKENIIDESGMPKERFSAEFPKEGPSILRIQQVVRGDSAAYFCASSPDRGGYEQYFGPGTRLTVT.

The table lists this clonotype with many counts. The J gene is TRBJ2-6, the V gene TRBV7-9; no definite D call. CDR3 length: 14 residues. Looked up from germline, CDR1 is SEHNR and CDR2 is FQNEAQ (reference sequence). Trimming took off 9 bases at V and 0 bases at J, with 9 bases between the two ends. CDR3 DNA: TGTGCCAGTCTGCAGAGCTCTGGGGCCAACGTCCTGACTTTC. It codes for CASLQSSGANVLTF.

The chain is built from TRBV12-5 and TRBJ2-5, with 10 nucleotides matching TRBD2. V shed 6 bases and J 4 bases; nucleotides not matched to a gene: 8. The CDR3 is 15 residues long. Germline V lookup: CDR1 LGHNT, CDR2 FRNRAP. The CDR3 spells CASGPGSGGPETQYF. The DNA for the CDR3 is TGTGCTAGTGGACCAGGTAGCGGGGGGCCAGAGACCCAGTACTTC.

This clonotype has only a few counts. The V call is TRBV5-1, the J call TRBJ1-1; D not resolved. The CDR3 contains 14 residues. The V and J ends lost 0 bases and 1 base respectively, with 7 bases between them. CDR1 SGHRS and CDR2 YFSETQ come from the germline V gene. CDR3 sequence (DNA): TGCGCCAGCAGCTTGGACGGGGAGAACACTGAAGCTTTCTTT. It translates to CASSLDGENTEAFF.

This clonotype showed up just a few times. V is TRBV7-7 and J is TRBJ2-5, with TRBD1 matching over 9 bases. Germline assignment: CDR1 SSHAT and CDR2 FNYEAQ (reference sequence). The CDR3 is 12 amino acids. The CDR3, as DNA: TGTGCTACCGGGACAGGGACAGAGACCCAGTACTTC. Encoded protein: CATGTGTETQYF.

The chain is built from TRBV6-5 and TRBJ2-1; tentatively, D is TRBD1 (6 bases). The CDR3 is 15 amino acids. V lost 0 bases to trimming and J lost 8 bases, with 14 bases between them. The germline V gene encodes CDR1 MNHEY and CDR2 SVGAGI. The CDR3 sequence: CASSYSIQGFHEQFF. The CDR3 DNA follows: TGTGCCAGCAGTTACTCGATACAGGGATTCCATGAGCAGTTCTTC.

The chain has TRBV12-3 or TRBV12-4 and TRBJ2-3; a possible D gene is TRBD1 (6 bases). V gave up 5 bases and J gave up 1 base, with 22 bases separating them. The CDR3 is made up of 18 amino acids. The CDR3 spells CASSLGTRVSVGTDTQYF. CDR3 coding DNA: TGTGCCAGCAGTCTAGGGACAAGGGTTTCCGTAGGCACAGATACGCAGTATTTT.

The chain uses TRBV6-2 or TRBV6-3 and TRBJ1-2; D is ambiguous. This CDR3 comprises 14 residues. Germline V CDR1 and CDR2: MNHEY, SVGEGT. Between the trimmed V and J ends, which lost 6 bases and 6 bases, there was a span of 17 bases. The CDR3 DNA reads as TGTGCCAGCAGCTCCTCCGACGTTTGGGATGGCTACACCTTC. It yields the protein CASSSSDVWDGYTF.

DNA of the CDR3: TGTGCCAGCAGCTTAACCCCGGGACAGGGGGCCCATGAGCAGTTCTTC. This codes for CASSLTPGQGAHEQFF. The chain is built from TRBV7-6 and TRBJ2-1; 12 bases are shared with TRBD1. The germline V gene encodes CDR1 SGHVS and CDR2 FNYEAQ. The CDR3 loop spans 16 amino acids. V gave up 2 bases and J gave up 8 bases; unmatched junction bases: 7.

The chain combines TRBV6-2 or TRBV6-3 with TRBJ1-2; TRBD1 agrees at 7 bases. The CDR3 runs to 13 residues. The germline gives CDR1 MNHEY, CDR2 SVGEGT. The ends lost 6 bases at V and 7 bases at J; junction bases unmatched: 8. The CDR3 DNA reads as TGTGCCAGCAGACCCGGGACAGCCGGTGGCTACACCTTC. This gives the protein CASRPGTAGGYTF.

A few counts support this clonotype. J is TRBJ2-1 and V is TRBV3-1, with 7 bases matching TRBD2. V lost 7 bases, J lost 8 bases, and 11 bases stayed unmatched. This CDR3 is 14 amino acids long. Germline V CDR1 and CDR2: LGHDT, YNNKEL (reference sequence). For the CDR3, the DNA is TGTGCCAGCACCACTCCCGGAACTAGCGATGAGCAGTTCTTC. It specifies CASTTPGTSDEQFF.

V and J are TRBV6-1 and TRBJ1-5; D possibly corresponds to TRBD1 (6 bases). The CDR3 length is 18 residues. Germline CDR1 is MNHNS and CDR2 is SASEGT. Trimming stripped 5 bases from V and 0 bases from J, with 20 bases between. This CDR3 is CASSTGQSVPYSNQPQHF. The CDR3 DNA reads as TGTGCCAGCAGTACAGGACAGTCCGTACCCTATAGCAATCAGCCCCAGCATTTT.

CDR3: CASSSFKRLRDRDWKLFF. The CDR3 DNA reads as TGTGCCAGCAGTTCCTTTAAGAGGCTCCGGGACAGGGATTGGAAACTGTTTTTT. V is TRBV28 and J is TRBJ1-4; TRBD1 matches 9 bases. CDR1 is MDHEN and CDR2 is SYDVKM in the germline V gene. The length of the CDR3 is 18 residues. V dropped 4 bases and J dropped 11; count of bases not matched to a gene: 20.

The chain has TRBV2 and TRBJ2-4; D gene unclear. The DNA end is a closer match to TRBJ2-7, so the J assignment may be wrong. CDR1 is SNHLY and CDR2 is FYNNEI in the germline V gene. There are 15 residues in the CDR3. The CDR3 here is CASSLQLMDSYEQYF. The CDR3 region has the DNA TGTGCCAGCAGTCTTCAGCTAATGGACTCCTACGAGCAGTACTTC.

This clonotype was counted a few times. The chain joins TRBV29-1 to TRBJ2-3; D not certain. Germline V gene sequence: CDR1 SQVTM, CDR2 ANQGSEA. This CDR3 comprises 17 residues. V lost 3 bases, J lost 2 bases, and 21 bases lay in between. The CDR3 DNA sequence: TGCAGCGTTGAGAGAAGTATTTCGGACCCGGCCACAGATACGCAGTATTTT. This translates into CSVERSISDPATDTQYF.

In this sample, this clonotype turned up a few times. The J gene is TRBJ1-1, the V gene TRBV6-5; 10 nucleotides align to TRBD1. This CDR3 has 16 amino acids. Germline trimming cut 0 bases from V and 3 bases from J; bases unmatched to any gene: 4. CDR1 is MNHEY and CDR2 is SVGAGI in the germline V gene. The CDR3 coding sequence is TGTGCCAGCAGTTACTCGGGACAGGGGTTCCACACTGAAGCTTTCTTT. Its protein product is CASSYSGQGFHTEAFF.

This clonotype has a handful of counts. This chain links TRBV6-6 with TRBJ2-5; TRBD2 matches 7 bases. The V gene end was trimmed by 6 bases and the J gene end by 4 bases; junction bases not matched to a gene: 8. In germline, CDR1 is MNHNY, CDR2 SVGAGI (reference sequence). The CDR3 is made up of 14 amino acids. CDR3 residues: CASSLPGEGETQYF. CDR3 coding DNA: TGTGCCAGCAGCCTACCCGGGGAGGGAGAGACCCAGTACTTC.

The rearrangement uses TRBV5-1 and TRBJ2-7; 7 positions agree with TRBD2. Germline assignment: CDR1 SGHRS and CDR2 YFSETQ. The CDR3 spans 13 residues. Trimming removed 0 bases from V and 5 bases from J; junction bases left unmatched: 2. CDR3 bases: TGCGCCAGCAGCTTGGGGGGGGGAGACGAGCAGTACTTC. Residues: CASSLGGGDEQYF.

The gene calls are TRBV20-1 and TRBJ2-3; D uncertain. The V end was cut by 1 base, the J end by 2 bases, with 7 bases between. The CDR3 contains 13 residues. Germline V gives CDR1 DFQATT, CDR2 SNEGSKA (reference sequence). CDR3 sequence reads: CSARGYHTDTQYF. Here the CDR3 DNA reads TGCAGTGCTAGAGGGTACCACACAGATACGCAGTATTTT.

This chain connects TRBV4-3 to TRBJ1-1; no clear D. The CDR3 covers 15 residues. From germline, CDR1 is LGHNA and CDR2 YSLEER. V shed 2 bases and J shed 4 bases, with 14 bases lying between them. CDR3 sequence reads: CASSQKGFGFTEAFF. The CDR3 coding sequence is TGCGCCAGCAGCCAAAAAGGGTTCGGCTTCACTGAAGCTTTCTTT.

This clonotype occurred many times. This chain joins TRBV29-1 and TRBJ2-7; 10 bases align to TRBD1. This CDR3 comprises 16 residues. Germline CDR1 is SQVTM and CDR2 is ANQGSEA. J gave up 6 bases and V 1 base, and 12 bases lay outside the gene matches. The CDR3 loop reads CSVEGFPGQGRFEQYF. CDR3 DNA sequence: TGCAGCGTTGAAGGCTTCCCGGGACAGGGGCGCTTCGAGCAGTACTTC.

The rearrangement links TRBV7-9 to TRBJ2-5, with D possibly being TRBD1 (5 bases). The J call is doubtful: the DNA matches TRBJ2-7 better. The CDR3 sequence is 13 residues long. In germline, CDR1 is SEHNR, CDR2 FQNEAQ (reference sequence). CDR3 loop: CASSFRQGYEQYF. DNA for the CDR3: TGTGCCAGCAGCTTTCGCCAGGGCTACGAGCAGTACTTC.

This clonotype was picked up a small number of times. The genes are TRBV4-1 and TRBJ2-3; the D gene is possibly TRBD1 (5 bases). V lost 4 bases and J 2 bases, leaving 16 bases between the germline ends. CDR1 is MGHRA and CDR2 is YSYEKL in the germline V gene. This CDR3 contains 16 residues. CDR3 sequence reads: CASSLQTVAFTDTQYF. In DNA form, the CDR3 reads TGCGCCAGCAGCCTACAGACAGTCGCCTTCACAGATACGCAGTATTTT.

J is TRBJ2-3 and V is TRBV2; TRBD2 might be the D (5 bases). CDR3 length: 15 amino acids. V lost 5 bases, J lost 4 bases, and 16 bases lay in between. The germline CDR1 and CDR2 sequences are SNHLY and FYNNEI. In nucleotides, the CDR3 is TGTGCCAGCAGTCCCGCCACTTACGGGGCAGATACGCAGTATTTT. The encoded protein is CASSPATYGADTQYF. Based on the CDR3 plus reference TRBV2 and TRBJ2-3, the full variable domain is EPEVTQTPSHQVTQMGQEVILRCVPISNHLYFYWYRQILGQKVEFLVSFYNNEISEKSEIFDDQFSVERPDGSNFTLKIRSTKLEDSAMYFCASSPATYGADTQYFGPGTRLTVL.

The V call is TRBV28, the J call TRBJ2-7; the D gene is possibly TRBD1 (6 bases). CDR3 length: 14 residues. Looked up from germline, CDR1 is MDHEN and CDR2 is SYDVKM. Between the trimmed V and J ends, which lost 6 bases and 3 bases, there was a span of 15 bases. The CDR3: CASRPGTIYYEQYF. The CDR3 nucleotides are TGTGCCAGCAGGCCCGGGACAATCTACTACGAGCAGTACTTC.

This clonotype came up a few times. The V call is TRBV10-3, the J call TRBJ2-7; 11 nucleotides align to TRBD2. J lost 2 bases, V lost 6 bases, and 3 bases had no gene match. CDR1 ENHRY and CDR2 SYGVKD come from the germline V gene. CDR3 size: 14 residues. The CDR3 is CAIRGTSGPYEQYF. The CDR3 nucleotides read TGTGCCATCAGGGGGACTAGCGGTCCCTACGAGCAGTACTTC.

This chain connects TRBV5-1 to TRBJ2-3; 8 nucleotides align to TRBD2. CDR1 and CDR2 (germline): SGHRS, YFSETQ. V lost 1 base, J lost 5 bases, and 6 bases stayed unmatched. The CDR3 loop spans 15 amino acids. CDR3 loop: CASSLTGGPVDTQYF. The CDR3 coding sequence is TGCGCCAGCAGCTTGACGGGGGGGCCGGTAGATACGCAGTATTTT.